This note documents a single TCR beta chain sequence. Its antigen is unidentified. The missing CDR3 end, 3 residues past where the read stops, is filled in from the germline J gene. This CDR3 has 14 amino acids. V lost 3 bases to trimming and J lost 4 bases, with 13 bases between them. Germline V lookup: CDR1 SGHRS, CDR2 YFSETQ. Some clones are missing from TCRdb's copy, which holds only in-frame ones; the method was immunoSEQ multiplex PCR. The sample's table shows over 25,000 clones. The data were taken from a study of Tregs in tolerant kidney transplant recipients. Study-level points and caveats: Some patients' samples used different primers over time, so nucleotide sequences weren't comparable. Donor-specific Treg expansion exceeded global Treg expansion in tolerant patients, suggesting antigen drive.

V is TRBV5-1 and J is TRBJ1-1; no firm D call. This sample comprised CD8+ T cells from blood, obtained before the transplant. This clonotype originated in a human donor who received a combined kidney and bone marrow transplant. CDR3 residues: CASSSEGEVTEAFF. The covered CDR3 bases are TGCGCCAGCAGCTCGGAGGGCGAGGTCACTGAA.